A single sample is the source of the 9 T cell receptor beta chains below, sequenced in a study of T-cell reconstitution after alpha-beta-depleted transplantation in children. For TCRbeta, the library was prepared with unique molecular identifiers. Via MiXCR, TCRdb re-called the PCR reads, giving one row per CDR3 protein. The sample has 130,000 to 150,000 distinct CDR3 sequences; 7.5% to 9% are singletons. The specimen comprised PBMCs, mostly from graft donor cells, sampled 180 days after TCRalphabeta/CD19-depleted stem cell transplant. The receptor set was obtained from a female patient aged 2-9 years who had a stem cell transplant for congenital amegakaryocytic thrombocytopenia, so the T cells may come from the graft donor.

This clonotype was counted many times. The chain links TRBV7-8 to TRBJ2-1, with 8 bases identical to TRBD2. This CDR3 spans 15 amino acids. The trim removed 5 bases at V and 7 bases at J, leaving 10 bases unmatched. CDR1 SGHVS and CDR2 FQNEAQ come from the germline V gene. The CDR3 bases are TGTGCCAGCAGCCAAAAAAGACTAGCGAGGAATGAGCAGTTCTTC. Translation gives CASSQKRLARNEQFF.

This clonotype was seen more than once but under ten times. The chain couples TRBV20-1 to TRBJ2-7; 7 nucleotides align to TRBD1. The J segment lost 4 bases and the V segment lost 6 bases, leaving 9 bases of the junction unmatched. The germline V gene has CDR1 DFQATT and CDR2 SNEGSKA (reference sequence). CDR3 length equals 13 residues. CDR3 DNA sequence: TGCAGTGCCCAGAGGACAGGCCCATACGAGCAGTACTTC. Amino acid sequence: CSAQRTGPYEQYF.

This clonotype was observed many times. V usage is TRBV7-2 and J usage is TRBJ1-1; TRBD1 matches at 7 bases. V trimming: 5 bases; J trimming: 7 bases; junction bases outside the gene matches: 16. This CDR3 spans 16 amino acids. Germline CDR1 is SGHTA and CDR2 is FQGNSA. The CDR3 reads CASSIRQGTSFIEAFF. CDR3 coding DNA: TGTGCCAGCAGCATTAGACAGGGTACGTCATTTATTGAAGCTTTCTTT. Full variable domain (outside the CDR3, taken from reference TRBV7-2 and TRBJ1-1): GAGVSQSPSNKVTEKGKDVELRCDPISGHTALYWYRQSLGQGLEFLIYFQGNSAPDKSGLPSDRFSAERTGGSVSTLTIQRTQQEDSAVYLCASSIRQGTSFIEAFFGQGTRLTVV.

This clonotype showed up many times. DNA for the CDR3: TGTGCCAGCTCACCTCGACTAGCGAACCAAGAGACCCAGTACTTC. It specifies CASSPRLANQETQYF. The rearrangement joins TRBV18 to TRBJ2-5; TRBD2 aligns across 8 bases. CDR3 size: 15 residues. The germline gives CDR1 KGHSH, CDR2 LQKENI. The junction had 3 bases not matched to a gene; V was cut back by 3 bases and J by 0 bases.

At least ten counts were recorded for this clonotype. This chain uses TRBV25-1 with TRBJ2-2; D may be TRBD1 or TRBD2 (6 bases each). Germline loops: CDR1 MGHDK, CDR2 SYGVNS. Trimming stripped 7 bases from V and 4 bases from J, with 13 bases between. The CDR3 is made up of 14 amino acids. The CDR3 DNA is TGTGCCAGCAACGAGGGGGGCTTCACCGGGGAGCTGTTTTTT. Protein: CASNEGGFTGELFF.

This chain uses TRBV20-1 with TRBJ2-3; 8 nucleotides match TRBD2. After removal of 8 bases from V and 5 bases from J, the junction contained 9 bases not matched to a gene. This CDR3 comprises 13 residues. Germline CDR1 and CDR2: DFQATT and SNEGSKA (reference sequence). This CDR3 reads CSTERGKGDTQYF. CDR3 sequence (DNA): TGCAGTACGGAGCGGGGGAAGGGAGATACGCAGTATTTT.

This clonotype was counted ten times or more. The rearrangement joins TRBV5-1 to TRBJ2-2; 9 nucleotides match TRBD2. The CDR3 contains 16 residues. Germline V gene data show CDR1 as SGHRS and CDR2 as YFSETQ. The V and J ends lost 4 bases and 7 bases, in that order; junction bases with no gene match: 11. CDR3 DNA: TGCGCCAGCAGCCCCTATCTTAGCGGGAGCGACGGGGAGCTGTTTTTT. Translating it yields CASSPYLSGSDGELFF.

In its sample, this clonotype was seen many times. This rearrangement joins TRBV10-3 to TRBJ2-1, with D perhaps TRBD1 or TRBD2 (6 bases each). V gave up 9 bases and J gave up 8 bases, with 20 bases separating them. Germline assignment: CDR1 ENHRY and CDR2 SYGVKD. The CDR3 extends over 14 amino acids. In DNA, the CDR3 is TGTGCCATAGCCTCGGCGGGGACATTCGATGAGCAGTTCTTC. Translated, it gives CAIASAGTFDEQFF.

This clonotype was observed many times. This chain links TRBV6-1 with TRBJ2-4; D perhaps matches TRBD1 (5 bases). Germline V gene lookup returns CDR1 MNHNS and CDR2 SASEGT. V was trimmed by 2 bases and J by 7 bases, leaving 18 bases between them. The CDR3 extends over 16 amino acids. This CDR3 reads CASSEKGRVTGNIQYF. In DNA, the CDR3 is TGTGCCAGCAGTGAAAAGGGCAGGGTAACGGGTAACATTCAGTACTTC.